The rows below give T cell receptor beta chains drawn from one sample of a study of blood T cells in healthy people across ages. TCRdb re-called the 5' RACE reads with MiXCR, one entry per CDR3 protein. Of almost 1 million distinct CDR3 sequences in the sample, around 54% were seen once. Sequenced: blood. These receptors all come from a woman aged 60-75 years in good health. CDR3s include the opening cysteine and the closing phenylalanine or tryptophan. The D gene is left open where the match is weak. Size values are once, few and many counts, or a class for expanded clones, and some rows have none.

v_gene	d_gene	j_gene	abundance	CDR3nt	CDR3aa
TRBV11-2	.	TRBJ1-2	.	TGTGCCAGCAGCTTAGTGGGCAGGGTAGGCGGCTACACCTTC	CASSLVGRVGGYTF
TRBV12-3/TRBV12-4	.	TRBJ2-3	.	TGTGCCAGCAGCACTATGAGGGCAGATACGCAGTATTTT	CASSTMRADTQYF
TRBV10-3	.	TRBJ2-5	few	TGTGCCATCAGTCAGGGTACGGGGGAGACCCAGTACTTC	CAISQGTGETQYF
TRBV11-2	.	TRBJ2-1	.	TGTGCCAGCAGCTTAAGGACGGCGGGGAACAATGAGCAGTTCTTC	CASSLRTAGNNEQFF
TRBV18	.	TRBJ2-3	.	TGTGCCAGCTCACCGGCAGGGGCGAGCACAGATACGCAGTATTTT	CASSPAGASTDTQYF
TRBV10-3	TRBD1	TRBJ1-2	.	TGTGCCATCTCTGACAGGGGTGAAGATGGCTACACCTTC	CAISDRGEDGYTF
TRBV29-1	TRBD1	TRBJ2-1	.	TGCAGCAGCTCGGGACAGGGACGGCAGTTCTTC	CSSSGQGRQFF
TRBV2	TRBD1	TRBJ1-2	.	TGTGCCAGCAGTTATCAGGGGGAGAGTGGCTACACCTTC	CASSYQGESGYTF
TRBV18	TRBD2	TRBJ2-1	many	TGTGCCAGCTCACCACCGACCGGGAGGTTTATTAATGAGCAGTTCTTC	CASSPPTGRFINEQFF
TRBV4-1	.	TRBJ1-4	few	TGCGCCAGCAGCCAGGCAGGGCGGGAAAAACTGTTTTTT	CASSQAGREKLFF
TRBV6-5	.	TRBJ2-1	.	TGTGCCAGCTCCCCTATGGCCAAGAGCTCCTACAATGAGCAGTTCTTC	CASSPMAKSSYNEQFF
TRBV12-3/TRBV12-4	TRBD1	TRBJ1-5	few	TGTGCCAGCAGTTTGCGACAGGGCGGTCGCCAGCCCCAGCATTTT	CASSLRQGGRQPQHF
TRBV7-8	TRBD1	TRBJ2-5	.	TGTGCCAGCAGCTCCCAGACAGGGGTGAAGACCCAGTACTTC	CASSSQTGVKTQYF
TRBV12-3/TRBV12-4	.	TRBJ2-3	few	TGTGCCAGCAGCTCGGGACAAAGCCTGGGGGATACGCAGTATTTT	CASSSGQSLGDTQYF
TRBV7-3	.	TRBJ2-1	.	TGTGCCAGCAGCAAAGACAATAGACAGTTCTTC	CASSKDNRQFF
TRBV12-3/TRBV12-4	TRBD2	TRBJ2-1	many	TGTGCCAGCAGTTTCGTGGGGGGTAGCGGGAGAGCATACAATGAGCAGTTCTTC	CASSFVGGSGRAYNEQFF
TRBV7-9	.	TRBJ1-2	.	TGTGCCAGCAGCTTAGTTCCAGATAAAAACTATGGCTACACCTTC	CASSLVPDKNYGYTF
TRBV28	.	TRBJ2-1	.	TGTGCCAGCAAAACCGGGACAAGATTCAATGAGCAGTTCTTC	CASKTGTRFNEQFF
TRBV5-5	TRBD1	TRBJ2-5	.	TGTGCCAGCAGCTTAAGGACAGGGCGTCAGGGGGAGACCCAGTACTTC	CASSLRTGRQGETQYF
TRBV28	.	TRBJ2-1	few	TGTGCCAGCAGTCGGTATCCACTCAGCGGGTACCATGAGCAGTTCTTC	CASSRYPLSGYHEQFF
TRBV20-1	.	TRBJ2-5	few	TGCAGTGCTAGAGATCCAGTCCAAGAGACCCAGTACTTC	CSARDPVQETQYF
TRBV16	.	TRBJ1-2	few	TGTGCCAGCAGCCAATCGACCAATGGCTACACCTTC	CASSQSTNGYTF
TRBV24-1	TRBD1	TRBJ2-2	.	TGTGCCACCAGTGAAGGACAGGTCTACACCGGGGCGCTGTTTTTT	CATSEGQVYTGALFF
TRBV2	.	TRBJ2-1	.	TGTGCCAGCAGTGAAGAAGCGGGTGCCTACAATGAGCAGTTCTTC	CASSEEAGAYNEQFF
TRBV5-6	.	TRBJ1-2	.	TGTGCCAGCAGCTTGGGGGCAAGGGGGTTCAACTATGGCTACACCTTC	CASSLGARGFNYGYTF
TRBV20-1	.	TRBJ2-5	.	TGCAGTGCTAGAGATGGCAGGGGATTCGTGGCGGAGACCCAGTACTTC	CSARDGRGFVAETQYF
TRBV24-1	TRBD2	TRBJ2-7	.	TGTGCCACCAGTGACCCTAGCGGGAGTCTCCACGAGCAGTACTTC	CATSDPSGSLHEQYF
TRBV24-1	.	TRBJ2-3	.	TGTGCCTCCAGTGACCCGGACAGCACAGATACGCAGTATTTT	CASSDPDSTDTQYF
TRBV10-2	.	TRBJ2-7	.	TGCGCCAGCAGTGAGGGGGCGGCAACTCGCGAGCAGTACTTC	CASSEGAATREQYF
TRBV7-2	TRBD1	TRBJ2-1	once	TGTGCCAGCAGCCCTATGCCAGGGACAGTCTATTACAATGAGCAGTTCTTC	CASSPMPGTVYYNEQFF
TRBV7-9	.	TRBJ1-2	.	TGTGCCAGCAGCTTGACCGGAGCAGCAGGCAACTATGGCTACACCTTC	CASSLTGAAGNYGYTF
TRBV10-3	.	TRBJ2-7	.	TGTGCCATCAGCGCCCAGGTCGGCGAGCAGTACTTC	CAISAQVGEQYF
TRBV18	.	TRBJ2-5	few	TGTGCCAGCTCACCTCAAGTGGGTTCGGGGCTAAAGACCCAGTACTTC	CASSPQVGSGLKTQYF
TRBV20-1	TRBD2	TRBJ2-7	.	TGCAGTGCTAGTCCCGTCGGGGGAGGACTAGCGGGAGGGTACGAGCAGTACTTC	CSASPVGGGLAGGYEQYF
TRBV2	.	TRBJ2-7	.	TGTGCCACCAAACTTTGGGACGGAGACTACGAGCAGTACTTC	CATKLWDGDYEQYF
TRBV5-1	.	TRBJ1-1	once	TGCGCCAGCAGCTTGGGCGAGGGTAGGCCCACTGAAGCTTTCTTT	CASSLGEGRPTEAFF
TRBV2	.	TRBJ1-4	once	TGTGCCAGCAGTGACTTGGATAATGAAAAACTGTTTTTT	CASSDLDNEKLFF
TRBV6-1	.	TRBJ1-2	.	TGTGCCAGCAGTGCCCGAGGGGCAGGGAACTATGGCTACACCTTC	CASSARGAGNYGYTF
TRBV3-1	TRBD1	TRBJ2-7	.	TGTGCCAGCAGCATCGACAGGGGAGAGTACGAGCAGTACTTC	CASSIDRGEYEQYF
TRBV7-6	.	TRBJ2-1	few	TGTGCCAGCAGGCGCCGGAGTACCTACAATGAGCAGTTCTTC	CASRRRSTYNEQFF
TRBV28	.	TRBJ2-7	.	TGTGCCAGCAACCTCGGGACTGGGACGTTCGAGCAGTACTTC	CASNLGTGTFEQYF
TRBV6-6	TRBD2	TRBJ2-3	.	TGTGCCAGCAGTCCACCGAGCGGGAGGGCCGACACAGATACGCAGTATTTT	CASSPPSGRADTDTQYF
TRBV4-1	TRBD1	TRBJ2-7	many	TGCGCCAGCAGCCAAGCACCGGGACAGGGGATCGAGCAGTACTTC	CASSQAPGQGIEQYF
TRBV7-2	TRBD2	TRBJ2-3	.	TGTGCCAGCAGCTTAGAAGCGGGGGGCACAGATACGCAGTATTTT	CASSLEAGGTDTQYF